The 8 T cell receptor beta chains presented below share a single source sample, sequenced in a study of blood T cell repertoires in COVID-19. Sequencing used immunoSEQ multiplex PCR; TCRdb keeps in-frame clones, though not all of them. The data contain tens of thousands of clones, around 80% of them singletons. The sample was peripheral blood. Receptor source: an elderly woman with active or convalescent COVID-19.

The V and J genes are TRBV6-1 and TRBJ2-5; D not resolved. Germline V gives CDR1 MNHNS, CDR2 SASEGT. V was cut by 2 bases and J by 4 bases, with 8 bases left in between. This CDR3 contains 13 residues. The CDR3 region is CASSEPQLETQYF. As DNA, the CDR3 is TGTGCCAGCAGTGAACCCCAACTAGAGACCCAGTACTTC.

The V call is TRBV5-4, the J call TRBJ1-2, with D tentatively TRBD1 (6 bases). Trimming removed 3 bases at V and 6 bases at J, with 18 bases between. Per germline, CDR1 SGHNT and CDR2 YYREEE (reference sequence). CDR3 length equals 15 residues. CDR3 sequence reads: CASSSPTRQEHGYTF. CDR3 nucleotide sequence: TGTGCCAGCAGCTCCCCCACCCGACAGGAGCATGGCTACACCTTC.

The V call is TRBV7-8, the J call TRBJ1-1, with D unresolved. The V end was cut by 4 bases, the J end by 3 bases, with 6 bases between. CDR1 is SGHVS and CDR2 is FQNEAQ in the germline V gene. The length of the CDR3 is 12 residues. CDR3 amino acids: CASSSSYTEAFF. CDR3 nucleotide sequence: TGTGCCAGCAGCTCCTCGTACACTGAAGCTTTCTTT.

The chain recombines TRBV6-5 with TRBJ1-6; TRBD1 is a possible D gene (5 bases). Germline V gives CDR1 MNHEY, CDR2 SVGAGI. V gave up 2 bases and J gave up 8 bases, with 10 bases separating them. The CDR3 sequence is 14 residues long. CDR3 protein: CASSYIAGHSPLHF. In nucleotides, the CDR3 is TGTGCCAGCAGTTACATCGCAGGGCATTCACCCCTCCACTTT.

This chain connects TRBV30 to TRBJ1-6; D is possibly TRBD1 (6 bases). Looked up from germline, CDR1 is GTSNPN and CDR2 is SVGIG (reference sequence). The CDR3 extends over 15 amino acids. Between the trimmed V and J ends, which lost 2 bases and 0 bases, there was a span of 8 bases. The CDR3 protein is CAWSTDSSYNSPLHF. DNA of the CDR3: TGTGCCTGGAGTACGGACAGCTCCTATAATTCACCCCTCCACTTT.

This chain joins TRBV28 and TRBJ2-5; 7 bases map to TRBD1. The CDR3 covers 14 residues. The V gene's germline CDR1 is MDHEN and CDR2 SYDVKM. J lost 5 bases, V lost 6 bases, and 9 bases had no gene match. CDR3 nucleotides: TGTGCCAGCAGCCGACCCCAGGGGGAGGAGACCCAGTACTTC. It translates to CASSRPQGEETQYF.

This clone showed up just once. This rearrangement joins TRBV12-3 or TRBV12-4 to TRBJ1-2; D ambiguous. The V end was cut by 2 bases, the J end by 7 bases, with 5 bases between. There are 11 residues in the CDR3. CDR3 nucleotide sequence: TGTGCCAGCAGTTTATTCTCTGGCTACACCTTC. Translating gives CASSLFSGYTF.

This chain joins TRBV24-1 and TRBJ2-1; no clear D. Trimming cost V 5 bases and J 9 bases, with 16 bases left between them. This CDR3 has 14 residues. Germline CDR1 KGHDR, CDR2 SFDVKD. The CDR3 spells CATSATDKIGEQFF. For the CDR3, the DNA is TGTGCCACCAGTGCCACAGACAAAATCGGTGAGCAGTTCTTC.